The 16 T cell receptor beta chains below all came from one sample that was sequenced in a study of neoadjuvant anti-PD-1 for oral cavity cancer. The method was immunoSEQ multiplex PCR; TCRdb's version includes in-frame clones alone and lacks a portion of them. The sample lists approximately 12,000 clones, around 60% occurring once. Sequencing used tumor tissue, obtained before nivolumab (anti-PD-1) treatment. The receptors derive from a person aged 40 to 85 with oral cavity squamous cell carcinoma. The donor label of this sample is uncertain.

V is TRBV7-9 and J is TRBJ2-4; D unclear. Germline V CDR1 and CDR2: SEHNR, FQNEAQ (reference sequence). Trimming removed 3 bases at V and 3 bases at J, with 18 bases between. CDR3 length equals 17 residues. The CDR3, as DNA: TGTGCCAGCAGCTTGGTCCTCGTTATGGGAATCAAAAACATTCAGTACTTC. This translates into CASSLVLVMGIKNIQYF.

The rearrangement uses TRBV18 and TRBJ2-5; D not resolved. V shed 2 bases and J shed 3 bases, with 10 bases lying between them. The germline V gene encodes CDR1 KGHSH and CDR2 LQKENI. The CDR3 extends over 14 amino acids. The CDR3 is CASSPSTVEETQYF. The CDR3 DNA sequence: TGTGCCAGCTCACCAAGTACTGTTGAAGAGACCCAGTACTTC.

V usage is TRBV6-5 and J usage is TRBJ1-1; D is uncertain. The CDR3 covers 14 residues. Trimming removed 2 bases from V and 4 bases from J, with 11 bases in between. The germline CDR1 and CDR2 sequences are MNHEY and SVGAGI. CDR3 nucleotides: TGTGCCAGCAGTTACGATGGTGTGGTCACTGAAGCTTTCTTT. Amino acids: CASSYDGVVTEAFF.

The rearrangement links TRBV6-6 to TRBJ2-1, with TRBD2 matching 10 bases. V was pared by 7 bases and J by 5 bases, with 11 bases of the junction left unmatched. The CDR3 length is 16 residues. Germline loops: CDR1 MNHNY, CDR2 SVGAGI (reference sequence). The DNA of the CDR3 is TGTGCCAGCAAGCTCAGCGGGGGGGCTCGGGACAATGAGCAGTTCTTC. Residues: CASKLSGGARDNEQFF.

A remark on this clone: Relative to the germline gene, one junction end is altered; a read error may explain this. This rearrangement joins TRBV5-1 to TRBJ1-1; 9 bases align to TRBD1. Per the germline V gene, CDR1 is SGHRS and CDR2 is YFSETQ. The CDR3 extends over 16 amino acids. As DNA, the CDR3 is TGCGCCAGCAGCGCGGATAACAGGGGGCCCTACACTAAAGCTTTCTTT. Its protein is CASSADNRGPYTKAFF.

This clone is judged medium-sized. The chain combines TRBV29-1 with TRBJ1-4; D is uncertain. With 5 bases removed from V and 4 bases from J, the gap between germline ends came to 5 bases. The CDR3 covers 11 residues. From germline, CDR1 is SQVTM and CDR2 ANQGSEA. The CDR3 sequence is CSVRYNEKLFF. CDR3 sequence (DNA): TGCAGCGTTCGGTATAATGAAAAACTGTTTTTT.

The chain has TRBV19 and TRBJ1-6, with TRBD1 as a possible D gene (5 bases). The germline V and J ends were trimmed by 6 bases and 6 bases, with 21 bases remaining between them. The germline gives CDR1 LNHDA, CDR2 SQIVND (reference sequence). This CDR3 is built from 17 residues. The CDR3 loop is CASRAGRMSGFNSPLHF. The CDR3 bases are TGTGCCAGTAGGGCAGGGAGGATGTCAGGTTTTAATTCACCCCTCCACTTT.

The rearrangement joins TRBV27 to TRBJ1-2; 7 bases match TRBD1. The CDR3 runs to 14 residues. The germline CDR1 and CDR2 sequences are MNHEY and SMNVEV (reference sequence). V lost 3 bases, J lost 5 bases, and 6 bases stayed unmatched. The CDR3 region is CASSFSHRGYGYTF. The CDR3 nucleotides read TGTGCCAGCAGTTTCTCACACAGGGGATATGGCTACACCTTC.

This rearrangement joins TRBV28 to TRBJ1-4; perhaps TRBD1 as D (5 bases). This CDR3 is 14 amino acids long. CDR1 is MDHEN and CDR2 is SYDVKM in the germline V gene. With 5 bases removed from V and 8 bases from J, the gap between germline ends came to 15 bases. In nucleotides, the CDR3 is TGTGCCAGCAGTAGAGGGGCCGCCCCAGAAAAACTGTTTTTT. Translation gives CASSRGAAPEKLFF.

J is TRBJ1-5 and V is TRBV25-1; TRBD1 matches at 9 bases. This CDR3 spans 14 amino acids. Trimming removed 4 bases from V and 7 bases from J; junction bases left unmatched: 5. Germline assignment: CDR1 MGHDK and CDR2 SYGVNS. The CDR3 here is CASSAGTGSQPQHF. The CDR3 bases are TGTGCCAGCAGTGCCGGGACAGGGTCCCAGCCCCAGCATTTT.

The rearrangement joins TRBV29-1 to TRBJ2-2; D is perhaps TRBD1 (5 bases). Germline CDR1 and CDR2: SQVTM and ANQGSEA. V dropped 6 bases and J dropped 5 bases, with 7 bases sitting between them. The CDR3 is 11 residues long. The CDR3 is CSVGQTGELFF. CDR3 DNA: TGCAGCGTGGGGCAGACCGGGGAGCTGTTTTTT.

The chain recombines TRBV7-6 with TRBJ1-5, with D possibly being TRBD1 (5 bases). Trimming took off 0 bases at V and 7 bases at J, with 7 bases between the two ends. There are 13 residues in the CDR3. Germline-derived CDR1 and CDR2 are SGHVS and FNYEAQ. The CDR3 bases are TGTGCCAGCAGCTTAGCGGGGGAACAGCCCCAGCATTTT. This codes for CASSLAGEQPQHF. The whole variable domain, filled in from reference TRBV7-6 and TRBJ1-5, reads GAGVSQSPRYKVTKRGQDVALRCDPISGHVSLYWYRQALGQGPEFLTYFNYEAQQDKSGLPNDRFSAERPEGSISTLTIQRTEQRDSAMYRCASSLAGEQPQHFGDGTRLSIL.

The chain uses TRBV4-2 and TRBJ2-7; 8 nucleotides align to TRBD1. Germline loops: CDR1 LGHNA, CDR2 YNFKEQ. This CDR3 has 13 amino acids. J was trimmed by 6 bases and V by 7 bases; bases with no gene match: 8. DNA for the CDR3: TGTGCCAGCAAAGGGCAGGGGGCCTCCGAGCAGTACTTC. The encoded protein is CASKGQGASEQYF.

The table lists this clone with a few counts. The chain joins TRBV7-9 to TRBJ2-1; either TRBD1 or TRBD2 may supply D (5 bases each). The CDR3 has 16 amino acids. Looked up from germline, CDR1 is SEHNR and CDR2 is FQNEAQ (reference sequence). Trimming removed 6 bases at V and 0 bases at J, with 15 bases between. CDR3 residues: CASRKTGASSYNEQFF. The DNA of the CDR3 is TGTGCCAGCAGGAAGACCGGGGCGAGCTCCTACAATGAGCAGTTCTTC.

The chain couples TRBV4-2 to TRBJ2-5; 7 nucleotides line up with TRBD2. The CDR3 totals 14 residues. CDR1 and CDR2 from the germline V gene are LGHNA and YNFKEQ. Trimming removed 4 bases from V and 2 bases from J; junction bases left unmatched: 4. The CDR3: CASSPQRGQETQYF. In DNA form, the CDR3 reads TGTGCCAGCAGCCCTCAGCGGGGTCAAGAGACCCAGTACTTC.

This clone was seen only a few times. This chain links TRBV6-1 with TRBJ2-2; 8 positions agree with TRBD2. Germline CDR1 and CDR2: MNHNS and SASEGT. The CDR3 extends over 15 amino acids. J gave up 2 bases and V 6 bases, and 5 bases lay outside the gene matches. CDR3: CASRAGGTNTGELFF. As DNA, the CDR3 is TGTGCCAGCAGGGCGGGGGGAACCAACACCGGGGAGCTGTTTTTT.